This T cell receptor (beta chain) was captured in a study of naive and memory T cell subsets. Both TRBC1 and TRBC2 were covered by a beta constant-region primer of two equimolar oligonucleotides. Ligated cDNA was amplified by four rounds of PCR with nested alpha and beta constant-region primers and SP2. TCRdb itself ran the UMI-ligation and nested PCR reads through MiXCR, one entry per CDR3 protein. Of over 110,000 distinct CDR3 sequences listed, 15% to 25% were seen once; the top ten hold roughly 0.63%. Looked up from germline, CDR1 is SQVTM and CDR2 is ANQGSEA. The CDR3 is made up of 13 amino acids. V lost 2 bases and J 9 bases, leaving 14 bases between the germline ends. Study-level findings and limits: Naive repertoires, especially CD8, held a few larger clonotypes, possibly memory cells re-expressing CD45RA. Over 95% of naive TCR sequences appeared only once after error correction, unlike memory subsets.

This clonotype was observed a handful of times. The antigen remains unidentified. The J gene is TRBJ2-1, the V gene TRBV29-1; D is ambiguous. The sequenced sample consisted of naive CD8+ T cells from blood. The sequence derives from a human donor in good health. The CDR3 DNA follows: TGCAGCGTTGAAATGGGGAACGCCGGTGAGCAGTTCTTC. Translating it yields CSVEMGNAGEQFF.